This TCR beta chain was identified in a study of blood T cell repertoires in COVID-19 (dated by TCRdb to between 2020 and 2021). Regarding the study in general: The collaborator samples originated in the United States, Italy and Spain and spanned the acute and convalescent phases of COVID-19. Deeply sampled blood TCRbeta repertoires from subjects exposed to, actively infected with, or recovered from COVID-19 were included in the dataset. The sample metadata nearly always contained a de-identified subject ID, COVID-19 status, age in years and sex. The repertoires were released in a freely available public database intended as a resource for research on the immune response to SARS-CoV-2. The samples were drawn from the first 160 participants of the ongoing ImmuneRACE study and from under 1,500 subjects provided by 6 global collaborators. The material from the prospective study consisted of cDNA or gDNA derived from T cells, B-cell-depleted T cells, or PBMCs. HLA class I and class II types, where available, came from metadata supplied by the sample provider rather than from assay-based typing. What the study reported, not specific to this receptor: How much clinical and demographic metadata was included differed by source and by participant, and the metadata was provided uncurated.

TCRbeta CDR3 regions were amplified from genomic DNA by means of the immunoSEQ Assay, a bias-controlled multiplex PCR. For the original study's pipeline: The number of nucleated cells in each sample was estimated from the amplification of reference gene primers within the assay. To quantify the absolute abundance of each unique TCRbeta CDR3 rearrangement, sequence reads were collapsed and filtered. Productive Simpson clonality was computed per sample as the square root of Simpson's diversity index over productive rearrangements. TCRdb retrieved this table from immuneACCESS and kept in-frame rearrangements only. Not all clones are present; in checked studies, unresolved V genes account for under half, and no reason is known for the remainder. That table supplies the V and J calls and clone size; D and trimming were determined from the DNA. The sample contains around 130,000 clones, 84% of them found a single time. The ten largest clones capture roughly 13% of the sample.

On this clone: The specificity of this receptor is unknown. No base quality values were provided; no much bigger clone lies one nucleotide off.

Whole blood was collected in K2EDTA tubes by collaborating institutions according to the institutions' own protocols. For TCRbeta analysis, collaborators shipped samples as frozen whole blood, isolated PBMCs, or DNA extracted from either of those sample types. From a lookup of the germline V gene (reference sequence), CDR1 and CDR2 are SGHNT and YYREEE. The CDR3, from cysteine to phenylalanine, totals 14 residues. CDR3 DNA only is kept here, 42 bases in frame from base 1. The junction shows trimming of 2 bases on V and 4 bases on J, plus 10 bases between the germline ends. Sequences were obtained from peripheral blood. Recombination joined TRBV5-4 with TRBJ2-1; D gene: possibly TRBD2, on 6 matching bases. This clonotype originated in a human donor in a cohort sampled during active COVID-19. The CDR3 region has the sequence CASSFPAGYNEQFF. The DNA is as follows: TGTGCCAGCAGCTTCCCAGCGGGTTACAATGAGCAGTTCTTC.